This passage covers 14 T cell receptor beta chains from one sample sequenced in a study of beta chain features in type 1 diabetes listed by TCRdb under 2018. General conclusions and limits of the study: A moderate but significant shortening of TCRB CDR3 length was observed in type 1 diabetes patients in all four CD4+ subsets.

Libraries came from the immunoSEQ multiplex PCR assay. The High Capacity cDNA Reverse Transcription Kit was used to reverse transcribe all of the isolated RNA, meaning that expressed TCRB transcripts were what got sequenced. TCRdb provides this immuneACCESS table in a form limited to in-frame rearrangements. Some clones are lacking; in checked studies, under half of them reflect an unresolved V gene, and why the rest are absent is not known. For this sample the table gives around 240,000 clones, of which about a sixth were detected only once. The top ten clonotypes cover roughly 0.08% of the sample. No antigen is known for these receptors. Sequenced: naive CD4+ T cells from blood. The intended sense of this specimen's cell subset or site label: true naive CD4+ T cells. All receptors derive from a man in his thirties or forties with type 1 diabetes.

This clone occurred a few times. The chain carries TRBV5-5 and TRBJ2-1; TRBD1 might be the D (6 bases). The CDR3 loop spans 14 amino acids. V was pared by 0 bases and J by 5 bases, with 9 bases between. Germline values: CDR1 SGHKS, CDR2 YYEKEE (reference sequence). The CDR3 coding sequence is TGTGCCAGCAGCTTGGGGACAGTTAACAATGAGCAGTTCTTC. It yields the protein CASSLGTVNNEQFF.

The J gene is TRBJ2-7, the V gene TRBV13; D perhaps matches TRBD2 (6 bases). Germline values: CDR1 PRHDT, CDR2 FYEKMQ (reference sequence). With 5 bases removed from V and 1 base from J, the gap between germline ends came to 18 bases. This CDR3 is built from 16 residues. The CDR3 protein is CASSIKYGGSSYEQYF. The CDR3, as DNA: TGTGCCAGCAGCATAAAGTACGGAGGGTCATCCTACGAGCAGTACTTC.

The chain uses TRBV4-2 and TRBJ2-7, with 9 bases aligning to TRBD2. Germline V lookup: CDR1 LGHNA, CDR2 YNFKEQ. V shed 1 base, J shed 0 bases, and the junction held 1 base outside the gene matches. CDR3 length equals 15 residues. The CDR3 nucleotides are TGTGCCAGCAGCCAAGGACTAGCGGCCTCCTACGAGCAGTACTTC. Translating it yields CASSQGLAASYEQYF.

The chain joins TRBV4-3 to TRBJ1-5; D gene unclear. Trimming took off 3 bases at V and 4 bases at J, with 7 bases between the two ends. In germline, CDR1 is LGHNA, CDR2 YSLEER. The CDR3 extends over 13 amino acids. The CDR3 nucleotides read TGCGCCAGCAGCCAGAGACAAAATCAGCCCCAGCATTTT. Protein product: CASSQRQNQPQHF.

The V gene is TRBV18, the J gene TRBJ2-1; tentative D call: TRBD1 (7 bases). CDR1 and CDR2 from the germline V gene are KGHSH and LQKENI. The CDR3 has 15 residues. Trimming took 0 bases from V and 9 from J, leaving 15 bases between them. The CDR3 DNA is TGTGCCAGCTCACCACCGGCCAACAGGGGAGGTGAGCAGTTCTTC. Translated: CASSPPANRGGEQFF.

V is TRBV29-1 and J is TRBJ2-2; D possibly corresponds to TRBD2 (6 bases). The CDR3 totals 14 residues. V was cut by 6 bases and J by 1 base, with 12 bases left in between. CDR1 SQVTM and CDR2 ANQGSEA come from the germline V gene. Here the CDR3 DNA reads TGCAGCGTCAAGACTAGAGGGAACACCGGGGAGCTGTTTTTT. Translation: CSVKTRGNTGELFF.

This clone turned up a few times. The chain is built from TRBV29-1 and TRBJ1-2; D is uncertain. Germline V gene sequence: CDR1 SQVTM, CDR2 ANQGSEA. V shed 2 bases and J shed 5 bases, with 12 bases lying between them. The CDR3 is 13 residues long. This chain's CDR3 is CSVERVIGYGYTF. DNA of the CDR3: TGCAGCGTTGAACGGGTGATTGGGTATGGCTACACCTTC. Looking up the rest from reference TRBV29-1 and TRBJ1-2 gives the full variable domain: SAVISQKPSRDICQRGTSLTIQCQVDSQVTMMFWYRQQPGQSLTLIATANQGSEATYESGFVIDKFPISRPNLTFSTLTVSNMSPEDSSIYLCSVERVIGYGYTFGSGTRLTVV.

The rearrangement links TRBV28 to TRBJ2-3; perhaps TRBD1 as D (6 bases). Germline V gene sequence: CDR1 MDHEN, CDR2 SYDVKM. V was trimmed by 6 bases and J by 5 bases, leaving 18 bases between them. The CDR3 has 15 residues. CDR3 sequence: CASRTPRGSGDTQYF. Written as DNA, the CDR3 is TGTGCCAGCAGGACCCCCAGGGGATCAGGAGATACGCAGTATTTT.

This chain joins TRBV7-2 and TRBJ2-3; D uncertain. The CDR3 has 14 amino acids. Germline CDR1 is SGHTA and CDR2 is FQGNSA. V lost 5 bases to trimming and J lost 0 bases, with 9 bases between them. The CDR3 protein is CASSGVVSTDTQYF. The CDR3 coding sequence is TGTGCCAGCAGCGGCGTAGTGAGCACAGATACGCAGTATTTT.

The chain links TRBV15 to TRBJ2-7, with 7 nucleotides matching TRBD1. The germline V gene encodes CDR1 LNHNV and CDR2 YYDKDF (reference sequence). Trimming removed 0 bases from V and 2 bases from J; junction bases left unmatched: 4. CDR3 length: 15 amino acids. The CDR3 nucleotides read TGTGCCACCAGCAGAGAAGGGGACAGAGCCTACGAGCAGTACTTC. Translation: CATSREGDRAYEQYF.

The V and J genes are TRBV18 and TRBJ2-7; D unclear. Germline values: CDR1 KGHSH, CDR2 LQKENI. This CDR3 spans 14 amino acids. Trimming removed 1 base at V and 2 bases at J, with 9 bases between. The DNA of the CDR3 is TGTGCCAGCTCACCACGGGTTGATGCCTACGAGCAGTACTTC. This encodes CASSPRVDAYEQYF.

This clone was observed a few times. The CDR3, as DNA: TGTGCCAGCAGCTTGGGAAGAGATACGCAGTATTTT. Protein product: CASSLGRDTQYF. The rearrangement links TRBV9 to TRBJ2-3, with no clear D. Trimming took off 4 bases at V and 5 bases at J, with 8 bases between the two ends. Germline CDR1 is SGDLS and CDR2 is YYNGEE. This CDR3 comprises 12 residues. Full variable domain (remainder filled in from reference TRBV9 and TRBJ2-3): DSGVTQTPKHLITATGQRVTLRCSPRSGDLSVYWYQQSLDQGLQFLIQYYNGEERAKGNILERFSAQQFPDLHSELNLSSLELGDSALYFCASSLGRDTQYFGPGTRLTVL.

This clone is a singleton in its sample. The rearrangement joins TRBV28 to TRBJ2-3, with unresolved D. This CDR3 comprises 13 residues. Trimming shortened V by 6 bases and J by 6 bases, and 13 bases separated the two germline ends. The germline gives CDR1 MDHEN, CDR2 SYDVKM. CDR3 sequence: CASSGPGRDTQYF. The CDR3 coding sequence is TGTGCCAGCAGCGGACCCGGTCGGGATACGCAGTATTTT.

V is TRBV2 and J is TRBJ2-2; possibly TRBD2 for D (5 bases). This CDR3 has 14 residues. Deletions cut 8 bases from V and 0 bases from J, with 10 bases between. CDR1 SNHLY and CDR2 FYNNEI come from the germline V gene. As DNA, the CDR3 is TGTGCCAGCTGGGAGCGCGCGAACACCGGGGAGCTGTTTTTT. It yields the protein CASWERANTGELFF.